A selection of T cell receptor beta chains follows, all from one sample in a study of cytomegalovirus exposure and HLA in healthy donors. Profiled with immunoSEQ multiplex PCR; TCRdb holds only in-frame clones, not every one. The profile shows 85,000 to 120,000 clones, about two thirds of them singletons. Source material: PBMCs. These receptors were obtained from a boy between 10 and 17 years old in good health and CMV-seronegative. Both conserved end residues are part of each CDR3. D genes are given only for firm matches. Some rows have no size entry. The others give once, few or many, or a class for an expanded clone.

CDR3 protein: CASSWTGYEQYF; CDR3 DNA: TGTGCCAGCAGTTGGACAGGCTACGAGCAGTACTTC; J gene: TRBJ2-7; D gene: TRBD1; V gene: TRBV2; clone size: NA
CDR3 protein: CASSITGNTEAFF; CDR3 DNA: TGTGCCAGCAGCATCACAGGGAACACTGAAGCTTTCTTT; J gene: TRBJ1-1; D gene: NA; V gene: TRBV7-3; clone size: NA
CDR3 protein: CASSYSPGETQYF; CDR3 DNA: TGTGCCAGCAGTTACTCTCCAGGGGAGACCCAGTACTTC; J gene: TRBJ2-5; D gene: NA; V gene: TRBV6-5; clone size: NA
CDR3 protein: CASSISGGPSYEQYF; CDR3 DNA: TGTGCCAGCAGTATTAGCGGGGGCCCCTCCTACGAGCAGTACTTC; J gene: TRBJ2-7; D gene: TRBD2; V gene: TRBV7-3; clone size: few
CDR3 protein: CASSLTQRNQPQHF; CDR3 DNA: TGTGCCAGCAGTCTTACACAGAGAAATCAGCCCCAGCATTTT; J gene: TRBJ1-5; D gene: NA; V gene: TRBV6-5; clone size: NA
CDR3 protein: CASSSTGLSGYTF; CDR3 DNA: TGTGCCAGCAGTTCCACAGGGTTGAGTGGCTACACCTTC; J gene: TRBJ1-2; D gene: NA; V gene: TRBV7-3; clone size: NA
CDR3 protein: CASSADRPNQPQHF; CDR3 DNA: TGTGCCAGCAGCGCAGACAGGCCCAATCAGCCCCAGCATTTT; J gene: TRBJ1-5; D gene: NA; V gene: TRBV11-2; clone size: NA
CDR3 protein: CAWSGGRKGYEQYF; CDR3 DNA: TGTGCCTGGAGTGGCGGGAGGAAAGGCTACGAGCAGTACTTC; J gene: TRBJ2-7; D gene: TRBD2; V gene: TRBV30; clone size: NA
CDR3 protein: CASSAILRGYYGYTF; CDR3 DNA: TGCGCCAGCAGCGCCATCCTAAGGGGGTACTATGGCTACACCTTC; J gene: TRBJ1-2; D gene: NA; V gene: TRBV4-3; clone size: NA
CDR3 protein: CASSLSPSYYEQYF; CDR3 DNA: TGTGCCAGCAGCTTAAGTCCTAGCTACTACGAGCAGTACTTC; J gene: TRBJ2-7; D gene: NA; V gene: TRBV11-3; clone size: NA
CDR3 protein: CASSSPDRRTDTQYF; CDR3 DNA: TGTGCCAGCAGTTCCCCCGACAGGAGAACAGATACGCAGTATTTT; J gene: TRBJ2-3; D gene: NA; V gene: TRBV28; clone size: once
CDR3 protein: CASSLGTGNNEQFF; CDR3 DNA: TGTGCCAGCAGCTTAGGGACAGGGAACAATGAGCAGTTCTTC; J gene: TRBJ2-1; D gene: TRBD1; V gene: TRBV7-9; clone size: NA
CDR3 protein: CASSLDSGGYEQYF; CDR3 DNA: TGTGCCAGTAGCCTGGACAGTGGCGGCTACGAGCAGTACTTC; J gene: TRBJ2-7; D gene: NA; V gene: TRBV19; clone size: NA
CDR3 protein: CASSTGHEAFF; CDR3 DNA: TGTGCCAGCAGTACGGGTCATGAAGCTTTCTTT; J gene: TRBJ1-1; D gene: NA; V gene: TRBV27; clone size: NA
CDR3 protein: CASRDGSYNQPQHF; CDR3 DNA: TGTGCCAGTAGAGACGGGTCTTACAATCAGCCCCAGCATTTT; J gene: TRBJ1-5; D gene: NA; V gene: TRBV19; clone size: NA
CDR3 protein: CASSNGQGGYEQYF; CDR3 DNA: TGTGCCAGCAGTAACGGACAGGGGGGATACGAGCAGTACTTC; J gene: TRBJ2-7; D gene: TRBD1; V gene: TRBV6-6; clone size: NA
CDR3 protein: CASSPGTGNTEAFF; CDR3 DNA: TGTGCCAGCAGTCCGGGGACAGGGAACACTGAAGCTTTCTTT; J gene: TRBJ1-1; D gene: TRBD1; V gene: TRBV6-5; clone size: few
CDR3 protein: CASRPYDTGELFF; CDR3 DNA: TGTGCCAGCAGACCCTACGACACCGGGGAGCTGTTTTTT; J gene: TRBJ2-2; D gene: NA; V gene: TRBV28; clone size: NA
CDR3 protein: CASSQEAGTTGYNSPLHF; CDR3 DNA: TGCGCCAGCAGCCAAGAGGCCGGGACGACAGGCTATAATTCACCCCTCCACTTT; J gene: TRBJ1-6; D gene: NA; V gene: TRBV4-3; clone size: NA
CDR3 protein: CASSPVRDRVNYGYTF; CDR3 DNA: TGTGCCAGCTCACCGGTACGGGACAGGGTTAACTATGGCTACACCTTC; J gene: TRBJ1-2; D gene: TRBD1; V gene: TRBV18; clone size: NA
CDR3 protein: CASSIGSGDEQFF; CDR3 DNA: TGTGCCAGTAGTATTGGGAGCGGCGATGAGCAGTTCTTC; J gene: TRBJ2-1; D gene: NA; V gene: TRBV19; clone size: once
CDR3 protein: CASSGQASGNTIYF; CDR3 DNA: TGCGCCAGCAGTGGGCAGGCCTCTGGAAACACCATATATTTT; J gene: TRBJ1-3; D gene: NA; V gene: TRBV5-1; clone size: NA
CDR3 protein: CASSEAPTAERDYTDTQYF; CDR3 DNA: TGTGCCAGCAGTGAAGCGCCTACGGCGGAGAGGGATTACACAGATACGCAGTATTTT; J gene: TRBJ2-3; D gene: NA; V gene: TRBV6-1; clone size: NA
CDR3 protein: CASSPRFLYGYTF; CDR3 DNA: TGTGCCAGCAGCCCGAGATTCCTCTATGGCTACACCTTC; J gene: TRBJ1-2; D gene: NA; V gene: TRBV7-2; clone size: NA
CDR3 protein: CASSLETGTGIYEQYF; CDR3 DNA: TGCGCCAGCAGCTTGGAAACCGGGACAGGGATCTACGAGCAGTACTTC; J gene: TRBJ2-7; D gene: TRBD1; V gene: TRBV5-1; clone size: NA
CDR3 protein: CASETGPNSPLHF; CDR3 DNA: TGTGCCAGCGAGACAGGGCCTAATTCACCCCTCCACTTT; J gene: TRBJ1-6; D gene: TRBD1; V gene: TRBV2; clone size: NA
CDR3 protein: CASSIRFGENYEQYF; CDR3 DNA: TGTGCCAGCAGCATTCGATTCGGGGAAAACTACGAGCAGTACTTC; J gene: TRBJ2-7; D gene: NA; V gene: TRBV7-6; clone size: NA
CDR3 protein: CASSSGTRNTEAFF; CDR3 DNA: TGTGCCAGCAGTTCGGGTACGAGGAATACTGAAGCTTTCTTT; J gene: TRBJ1-1; D gene: NA; V gene: TRBV6-5; clone size: NA
CDR3 protein: CASRGKGLAGETQYF; CDR3 DNA: TGTGCCAGCAGGGGAAAGGGACTAGCGGGGGAGACCCAGTACTTC; J gene: TRBJ2-5; D gene: TRBD2; V gene: TRBV9; clone size: NA
CDR3 protein: CASSLVGSGNEKLFF; CDR3 DNA: TGCGCCAGCAGCTTGGTGGGCAGCGGTAATGAAAAACTGTTTTTT; J gene: TRBJ1-4; D gene: NA; V gene: TRBV5-1; clone size: NA
CDR3 protein: CSVRTDREYEQYF; CDR3 DNA: TGCAGCGTACGGACTGACCGGGAGTACGAGCAGTACTTC; J gene: TRBJ2-7; D gene: NA; V gene: TRBV29-1; clone size: once
CDR3 protein: CASSLVRYEQYF; CDR3 DNA: TGTGCCAGCAGCTTGGTCAGATACGAGCAGTACTTC; J gene: TRBJ2-7; D gene: NA; V gene: TRBV5-8; clone size: NA
CDR3 protein: CASSLGGGGDTQYF; CDR3 DNA: TGTGCCAGCAGCTTGGGAGGGGGTGGAGATACGCAGTATTTT; J gene: TRBJ2-3; D gene: NA; V gene: TRBV5-4; clone size: NA
CDR3 protein: CASSSSLSGQVGGYTF; CDR3 DNA: TGTGCCAGCAGCTCCAGCCTCTCAGGACAGGTTGGCGGCTACACCTTC; J gene: TRBJ1-2; D gene: TRBD1; V gene: TRBV11-2; clone size: NA
CDR3 protein: CASKLAGEVDEQFF; CDR3 DNA: TGTGCCAGCAAACTAGCGGGAGAAGTCGATGAGCAGTTCTTC; J gene: TRBJ2-1; D gene: TRBD2; V gene: TRBV28; clone size: NA
CDR3 protein: CASSSGTGGDYEQYF; CDR3 DNA: TGTGCCAGCAGTTCCGGGACAGGGGGCGACTACGAGCAGTACTTC; J gene: TRBJ2-7; D gene: TRBD1; V gene: TRBV6-5; clone size: once
CDR3 protein: CASSPTGGVVGLDGYTF; CDR3 DNA: TGTGCCAGCTCACCGACAGGGGGAGTCGTTGGGCTGGATGGCTACACCTTC; J gene: TRBJ1-2; D gene: TRBD1; V gene: TRBV18; clone size: NA
CDR3 protein: CASRENGVEQFF; CDR3 DNA: TGTGCCAGCAGGGAGAATGGAGTTGAGCAGTTCTTC; J gene: TRBJ2-1; D gene: NA; V gene: TRBV2; clone size: NA
CDR3 protein: CASSSGLAGAHTGELFF; CDR3 DNA: TGTGCCAGCAGCTCGGGACTAGCGGGGGCACACACCGGGGAGCTGTTTTTT; J gene: TRBJ2-2; D gene: TRBD2; V gene: TRBV5-6; clone size: NA
CDR3 protein: CASSLGSDTGELFF; CDR3 DNA: TGTGCCAGCAGCTTGGGCAGTGACACCGGGGAGCTGTTTTTT; J gene: TRBJ2-2; D gene: NA; V gene: TRBV5-4; clone size: NA
CDR3 protein: CASSIFRGDRGTYGYTF; CDR3 DNA: TGTGCCAGTAGTATATTCAGGGGGGACAGGGGGACCTATGGCTACACCTTC; J gene: TRBJ1-2; D gene: TRBD1; V gene: TRBV19; clone size: NA
CDR3 protein: CASSPRDSKNYGYTF; CDR3 DNA: TGTGCCAGCAGCCCCAGGGACAGCAAAAACTATGGCTACACCTTC; J gene: TRBJ1-2; D gene: TRBD1; V gene: TRBV7-9; clone size: NA